The present T cell receptor beta chain was sequenced within a study of blood T cell repertoires in COVID-19. Sequencing was performed with immunoSEQ multiplex PCR; in TCRdb, only in-frame clones are kept and a portion is missing. The repertoire holds 150,000 to 200,000 clones, with around 82% as singletons. The CDR3 contains 18 residues. Trimming left V 3 bases short and J 4 bases short, with 20 bases between. Germline CDR1 is SGDLS and CDR2 is YYNGEE. The sequence was obtained from a man aged 18 to 30 with active or convalescent COVID-19. The J gene is TRBJ2-6, the V gene TRBV9; perhaps TRBD1 as D (6 bases). Sequenced input: peripheral blood. The CDR3 coding sequence is TGTGCCAGCAGCGCCCGGGACGTGGGGGCGGTAGGGGCCAACGTCCTGACTTTC. The encoded protein is CASSARDVGAVGANVLTF.